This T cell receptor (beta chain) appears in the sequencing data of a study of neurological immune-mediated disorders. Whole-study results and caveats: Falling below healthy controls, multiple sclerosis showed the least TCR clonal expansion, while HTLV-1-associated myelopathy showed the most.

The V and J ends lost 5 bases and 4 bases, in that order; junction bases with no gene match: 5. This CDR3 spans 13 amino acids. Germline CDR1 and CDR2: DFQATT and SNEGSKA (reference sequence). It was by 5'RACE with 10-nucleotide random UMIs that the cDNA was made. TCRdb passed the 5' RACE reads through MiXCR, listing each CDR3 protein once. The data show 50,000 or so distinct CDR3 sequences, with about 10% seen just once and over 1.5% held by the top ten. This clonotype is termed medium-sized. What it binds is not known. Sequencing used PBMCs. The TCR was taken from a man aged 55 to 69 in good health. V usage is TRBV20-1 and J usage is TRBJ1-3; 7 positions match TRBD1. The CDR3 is CSALRQGGNTIYF. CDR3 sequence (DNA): TGCAGTGCTCTGAGACAGGGCGGAAACACCATATATTTT.